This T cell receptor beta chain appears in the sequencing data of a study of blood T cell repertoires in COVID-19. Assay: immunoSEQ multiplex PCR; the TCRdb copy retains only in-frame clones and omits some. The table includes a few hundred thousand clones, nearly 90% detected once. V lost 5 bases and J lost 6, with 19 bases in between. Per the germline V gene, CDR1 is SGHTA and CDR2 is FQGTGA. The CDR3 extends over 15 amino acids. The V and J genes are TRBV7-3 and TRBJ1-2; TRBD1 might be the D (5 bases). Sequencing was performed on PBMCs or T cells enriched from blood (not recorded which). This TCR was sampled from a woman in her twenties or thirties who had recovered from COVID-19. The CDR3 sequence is CASSDPGGGFDGYTF. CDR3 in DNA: TGTGCCAGCAGCGACCCCGGGGGGGGGTTTGATGGCTACACCTTC.